This T cell receptor (beta chain) comes out of a study of T-cell memory formation after mild COVID-19. Overall study: Most TCR clusters belonged to a single donor.

V lost 5 bases to trimming and J lost 5 bases; unmatched junction nucleotides: 10. CDR3 length: 16 residues. CDR1 SGHVS and CDR2 FNYEAQ come from the germline V gene. As to this clonotype: Its antigen is currently unknown.

TCRdb passed the 5' RACE reads through MiXCR, listing each CDR3 protein once. This table holds a few hundred thousand distinct CDR3 sequences, 27% found once. Study-wide results and caveats: Chiefly within CM and EM were the contracting CD4+ clones; CD8+ ones were within EMRA. Contracting clones, day 15 to 85, had balanced CD4/CD8, and later expanders favored CD4+. Among clones peaking at day 37 in the second wave, SARS-CoV-2 specificity remained unconfirmed.

This TCR derives from an adult woman who had mild COVID-19 (a few samples of this study predate the infection). Cell type and time point are not known. The sequencing input was PBMCs or a T cell subset sorted from them (not recorded which). V and J are TRBV7-6 and TRBJ2-5; TRBD2 matches 11 bases. The CDR3 loop is CASSPTSGSNVETQYF. The CDR3, as DNA: TGTGCCAGCAGCCCAACTAGCGGGAGTAATGTGGAGACCCAGTACTTC.